One sample yielded the 12 T cell receptor beta chains listed below, sequenced in a study of identifying expanded T cells in peripheral blood. Sequencing was performed with immunoSEQ multiplex PCR; in TCRdb, only in-frame clones are kept and a portion is missing. The sample includes 75,000 to 90,000 clones, around 90% of them seen just once. The sequenced material came from blood. These receptors all stem from a person between 18 and 69 years old in good health.

The CDR3 loop reads CASSLGQQAYEQYF. CDR3 coding DNA: TGTGCCAGCAGCTTGGGACAGCAAGCCTACGAGCAGTACTTC. This sequence joins TRBV7-6 and TRBJ2-7, with 7 bases matching TRBD1. J gave up 2 bases and V 3 bases, and 4 bases lay outside the gene matches. This CDR3 region has 14 residues. Germline V CDR1 and CDR2: SGHVS, FNYEAQ. Full variable domain (rest looked up from reference TRBV7-6 and TRBJ2-7): GAGVSQSPRYKVTKRGQDVALRCDPISGHVSLYWYRQALGQGPEFLTYFNYEAQQDKSGLPNDRFSAERPEGSISTLTIQRTEQRDSAMYRCASSLGQQAYEQYFGPGTRLTVT.

The rearrangement uses TRBV7-2 and TRBJ2-5, with 11 bases matching TRBD1. V trimming: 2 bases; J trimming: 5 bases; junction bases outside the gene matches: 7. The germline CDR1 and CDR2 sequences are SGHTA and FQGNSA. CDR3 length: 16 amino acids. CDR3 sequence: CASSLRAGQGAETQYF. The DNA of the CDR3 is TGTGCCAGCAGCTTAAGGGCAGGACAGGGGGCGGAGACCCAGTACTTC.

This clone was picked up a small number of times. This chain's CDR3 is CSVLAGGPYTQYF. CDR3 sequence (DNA): TGCAGCGTTTTAGCGGGGGGGCCTTATACGCAGTATTTT. The J gene is TRBJ2-3, the V gene TRBV29-1; 11 bases fit TRBD2. Germline trimming cut 5 bases from V and 7 bases from J; bases unmatched to any gene: 5. This CDR3 region has 13 residues. Germline values: CDR1 SQVTM, CDR2 ANQGSEA.

V usage is TRBV4-2 and J usage is TRBJ1-3; 10 bases match TRBD1. Germline V gene data show CDR1 as LGHNA and CDR2 as YNFKEQ. V trimming: 0 bases; J trimming: 4 bases; junction bases outside the gene matches: 6. There are 17 residues in the CDR3. The CDR3 loop reads CASSQETGQGLGNTIYF. DNA for the CDR3: TGTGCCAGCAGCCAAGAAACGGGACAGGGGCTCGGAAACACCATATATTTT.

This rearrangement joins TRBV5-1 to TRBJ2-5; D may be TRBD1 (5 bases). Germline V CDR1 and CDR2: SGHRS, YFSETQ. This CDR3 has 14 amino acids. Trimming stripped 0 bases from V and 1 base from J, with 7 bases between. CDR3 nucleotide sequence: TGCGCCAGCAGCTTGGGACAGAGCCAAGAGACCCAGTACTTC. Translated, it gives CASSLGQSQETQYF.

The chain carries TRBV5-1 and TRBJ1-3, with TRBD1 matching 7 bases. The trim removed 3 bases at V and 3 bases at J, leaving 3 bases unmatched. Germline assignment: CDR1 SGHRS and CDR2 YFSETQ. The CDR3 has 14 amino acids. Here the CDR3 reads CASSSGTVGNTIYF. The CDR3 DNA follows: TGCGCCAGCAGCTCCGGGACAGTTGGAAACACCATATATTTT.

The V call is TRBV30, the J call TRBJ1-1; 7 bases are shared with TRBD1. Germline CDR1 GTSNPN, CDR2 SVGIG (reference sequence). The CDR3 is 11 residues long. Trimming cost V 5 bases and J 10 bases; bases outside gene matches: 7. The CDR3 loop is CAWADRVVAFF. CDR3 coding DNA: TGTGCCTGGGCCGACAGGGTTGTAGCTTTCTTT.

The genes are TRBV6-5 and TRBJ1-2; D perhaps matches TRBD1 (5 bases). The V end lost 4 bases, the J end lost 3 bases, and 12 bases lay between the germline ends. Per germline, CDR1 MNHEY and CDR2 SVGAGI. CDR3 length equals 14 residues. For the CDR3, the DNA is TGTGCCAGCAGTTTTAGCTTGGGGGACTATGGCTACACCTTC. Protein product: CASSFSLGDYGYTF.

The V call is TRBV5-6, the J call TRBJ2-7; no definite D call. Trimming took off 6 bases at V and 2 bases at J, with 12 bases between the two ends. The germline gives CDR1 SGHDT, CDR2 YYEEEE. The CDR3 extends over 13 amino acids. The CDR3 DNA reads TGTGCCAGCACCATAAAGGGCCCCTACGAGCAGTACTTC. Amino acids: CASTIKGPYEQYF. The whole variable domain, remainder taken from reference TRBV5-6 and TRBJ2-7, is DAGVTQSPTHLIKTRGQQVTLRCSPKSGHDTVSWYQQALGQGPQFIFQYYEEEERQRGNFPDRFSGHQFPNYSSELNVNALLLGDSALYLCASTIKGPYEQYFGPGTRLTVT.

The chain recombines TRBV4-1 with TRBJ2-7; 7 nucleotides line up with TRBD1. The CDR3 consists of 16 residues. The V segment lost 4 bases and the J segment 2 bases; nucleotides outside the gene matches: 11. Germline assignment: CDR1 MGHRA and CDR2 YSYEKL. In nucleotides, the CDR3 is TGCGCCAGCAGCCGTACTAGGGGGCTGGACACCTACGAGCAGTACTTC. Its translation is CASSRTRGLDTYEQYF.

The chain uses TRBV19 and TRBJ2-7, with D uncertain. V was clipped by 8 bases and J by 0 bases, with 11 bases between them. The CDR3 extends over 13 amino acids. CDR1 and CDR2 from the germline V gene are LNHDA and SQIVND (reference sequence). This chain's CDR3 is CASSGLSSYEQYF. DNA of the CDR3: TGTGCCAGTTCGGGCCTATCCTCCTACGAGCAGTACTTC.

The chain employs TRBV30 and TRBJ2-7; 8 bases are a match to TRBD1. The V segment lost 4 bases and the J segment 2 bases; nucleotides outside the gene matches: 4. The CDR3 consists of 13 residues. CDR1 and CDR2 from the germline V gene are GTSNPN and SVGIG (reference sequence). In nucleotides, the CDR3 is TGTGCCTGGAAACGGGACAGGCCCTACGAGCAGTACTTC. Amino acids: CAWKRDRPYEQYF.